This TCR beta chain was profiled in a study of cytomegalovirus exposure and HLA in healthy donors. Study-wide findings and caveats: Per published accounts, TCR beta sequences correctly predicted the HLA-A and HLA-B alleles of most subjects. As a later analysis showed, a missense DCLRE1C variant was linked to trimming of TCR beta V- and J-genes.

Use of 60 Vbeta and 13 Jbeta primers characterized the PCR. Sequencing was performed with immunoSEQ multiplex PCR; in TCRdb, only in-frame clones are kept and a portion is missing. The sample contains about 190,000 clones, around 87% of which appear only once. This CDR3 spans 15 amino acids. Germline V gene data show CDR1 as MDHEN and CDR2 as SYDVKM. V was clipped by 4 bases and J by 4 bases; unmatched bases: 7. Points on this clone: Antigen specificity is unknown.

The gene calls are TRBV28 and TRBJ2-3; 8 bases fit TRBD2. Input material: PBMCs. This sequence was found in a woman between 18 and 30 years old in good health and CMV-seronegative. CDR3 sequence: CASSSTGGPADTQYF. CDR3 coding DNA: TGTGCCAGCAGTTCCACGGGGGGGCCGGCAGATACGCAGTATTTT. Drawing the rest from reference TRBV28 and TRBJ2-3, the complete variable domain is DVKVTQSSRYLVKRTGEKVFLECVQDMDHENMFWYRQDPGLGLRLIYFSYDVKMKEKGDIPEGYSVSREKKERFSLILESASTNQTSMYLCASSSTGGPADTQYFGPGTRLTVL.